A single sample is the source of the 28 T cell receptor beta chains below, sequenced in a study of T cell responses to AZD1222 COVID-19 vaccine. Clones were read by immunoSEQ multiplex PCR, and TCRdb kept only the in-frame ones, dropping some. The sample holds fewer than 200,000 clones; about 91% are singletons and the top ten take around 2%. The source material was peripheral blood, sampled on day 0 of AZD1222 vaccination. Every receptor here comes from an adult in good health.

This chain uses TRBV28 with TRBJ2-7, with 13 bases fitting TRBD2. The CDR3 totals 14 residues. In germline, CDR1 is MDHEN, CDR2 SYDVKM. Germline trimming cut 8 bases from V and 3 bases from J; bases unmatched to any gene: 4. In DNA, the CDR3 is TGTGCCAGCGAGACTAGCGGGAGGAGCTACGAGCAGTACTTC. The encoded protein is CASETSGRSYEQYF.

The V and J genes are TRBV5-1 and TRBJ1-1, with D possibly TRBD1 on 5 matching bases. The V end was cut by 4 bases, the J end by 11 bases, with 30 bases between. CDR1 is SGHRS, CDR2 YFSETQ, per germline. The CDR3 covers 17 residues. The CDR3 region is CASSRRQSFRQETEAFF. The CDR3 DNA reads TGCGCCAGCAGCCGCCGACAGTCCTTTCGGCAAGAGACCGAGGCTTTCTTT. The full variable domain, its missing parts supplied by reference TRBV5-1 and TRBJ1-1, is KAGVTQTPRYLIKTRGQQVTLSCSPISGHRSVSWYQQTPGQGLQFLFEYFSETQRNKGNFPGRFSGRQFSNSRSEMNVSTLELGDSALYLCASSRRQSFRQETEAFFGQGTRLTVV.

The V and J genes are TRBV11-2 and TRBJ2-5; 8 positions agree with TRBD1. This CDR3 has 14 amino acids. Germline CDR1 SGHAT, CDR2 FQNNGV. The J segment lost 5 bases and the V segment lost 6 bases, leaving 8 bases of the junction unmatched. The CDR3 DNA reads as TGTGCCAGCAGGAAAACAGGGGGTGGGGAGACCCAGTACTTC. Protein sequence: CASRKTGGGETQYF.

The V and J genes are TRBV10-3 and TRBJ2-5; tentatively, D is TRBD2 (6 bases). CDR3 length: 13 amino acids. V lost 10 bases to trimming and J lost 2 bases, with 14 bases between them. Looked up from germline, CDR1 is ENHRY and CDR2 is SYGVKD. The CDR3 here is CATGRGSQETQYF. CDR3 DNA sequence: TGTGCCACCGGTCGGGGGTCGCAAGAGACCCAGTACTTC.

The V call is TRBV5-1, the J call TRBJ1-3; 9 nucleotides line up with TRBD1. This CDR3 spans 14 amino acids. In germline, CDR1 is SGHRS, CDR2 YFSETQ. Trimming at V came to 4 bases and at J to 8 bases, leaving 7 bases not matched to a gene. CDR3 DNA sequence: TGCGCCAGCAGCGCGGGACAGGGTGAGGACACCATATATTTT. This translates into CASSAGQGEDTIYF.

In this sample, this clone turned up once. The V gene is TRBV30, the J gene TRBJ1-1; D gene ambiguous. With 2 bases removed from V and 11 bases from J, the gap between germline ends came to 12 bases. CDR3 length equals 11 residues. Germline values: CDR1 GTSNPN, CDR2 SVGIG (reference sequence). CDR3 coding DNA: TGTGCCTGGAGTTCCCTCGGTCATGCTTTCTTT. This gives the protein CAWSSLGHAFF. Together with reference TRBV30 and TRBJ1-1, the CDR3 gives the full variable domain: SQTIHQWPATLVQPVGSPLSLECTVEGTSNPNLYWYRQAAGRGLQLLFYSVGIGQISSEVPQNLSASRPQDRQFILSSKKLLLSDSGFYLCAWSSLGHAFFGQGTRLTVV.

The chain carries TRBV6-2 or TRBV6-3 and TRBJ2-7; TRBD2 aligns across 11 bases. This CDR3 comprises 15 residues. V gave up 6 bases and J gave up 2 bases; unmatched junction bases: 6. Looked up from germline, CDR1 is MNHEY and CDR2 is SVGEGT. CDR3 in amino acids: CASSAGTSGTYEQYF. The CDR3 region has the DNA TGTGCCAGCAGCGCGGGGACTAGCGGTACCTACGAGCAGTACTTC.

The chain is built from TRBV27 and TRBJ1-6; TRBD1 agrees at 10 bases. Trimming took 5 bases from V and 7 from J; bases not matched to a gene: 8. The CDR3 runs 16 residues. Germline-derived CDR1 and CDR2 are MNHEY and SMNVEV (reference sequence). The CDR3 coding sequence is TGTGCCAGCAGTGAGACAGGGGGCGCAGGCAATTCACCCCTCCACTTT. This gives the protein CASSETGGAGNSPLHF.

The count of this clone is one. V usage is TRBV3-1 (or the pseudogene TRBV3-2) and J usage is TRBJ1-1; 8 bases agree with TRBD1. CDR3 length: 14 amino acids. Per germline, CDR1 LGHDT and CDR2 YNNKEL (reference sequence). V lost 3 bases, J lost 4 bases, and 4 bases stayed unmatched. Here the CDR3 DNA reads TGTGCCAGCAGCCAGACGACAGGGGTCACTGAAGCTTTCTTT. Translated: CASSQTTGVTEAFF.

The chain is built from TRBV5-4 and TRBJ1-2, with a weak D call TRBD1 (6 bases). The CDR3 extends over 14 amino acids. The germline CDR1 and CDR2 sequences are SGHNT and YYREEE (reference sequence). V shed 1 base and J shed 0 bases, with 7 bases lying between them. CDR3 DNA: TGTGCCAGCAGCTTGCAGGGGACTAACTATGGCTACACCTTC. This sequence encodes CASSLQGTNYGYTF.

This sequence joins TRBV6-5 and TRBJ2-2, with unresolved D. CDR3 length: 14 residues. V was shortened by 5 bases and J by 4 bases, with 11 bases between the two germline ends. From germline, CDR1 is MNHEY and CDR2 SVGAGI. This CDR3 reads CASSPSVVTGELFF. Here the CDR3 DNA reads TGTGCCAGCAGTCCGAGTGTGGTCACCGGGGAGCTGTTTTTT.

The rearrangement links TRBV6-5 to TRBJ1-4; D possibly corresponds to TRBD1 (5 bases). Trimming took 4 bases from V and 6 from J, leaving 12 bases between them. This CDR3 comprises 14 residues. Germline lookup yields CDR1 MNHEY and CDR2 SVGAGI. DNA of the CDR3: TGTGCCAGCAGTTCCCGGGACTTGCATGAAAAACTGTTTTTT. It specifies CASSSRDLHEKLFF.

This clone was detected only once. The V call is TRBV11-2, the J call TRBJ2-7; 7 bases map to TRBD1. This CDR3 has 13 residues. J gave up 6 bases and V 4 bases, and 6 bases lay outside the gene matches. Germline CDR1 SGHAT, CDR2 FQNNGV. Here the CDR3 DNA reads TGTGCCAGCAGCTCCGACAGGGAAGGCGAGCAGTACTTC. Protein sequence: CASSSDREGEQYF.

The rearrangement joins TRBV27 to TRBJ2-7; D is unresolved. This CDR3 is built from 14 residues. The V end was cut by 2 bases, the J end by 0 bases, with 8 bases between. Germline V gene lookup returns CDR1 MNHEY and CDR2 SMNVEV (reference sequence). This CDR3 is CASSLNSFSYEQYF. CDR3 bases: TGTGCCAGCAGTTTAAACAGCTTCTCCTACGAGCAGTACTTC.

The gene calls are TRBV10-2 and TRBJ1-4; 9 nucleotides line up with TRBD1. The CDR3 has 16 amino acids. CDR1 and CDR2 (germline): WSHSY, SAAADI. Trimming at V came to 2 bases and at J to 8 bases, leaving 9 bases not matched to a gene. The CDR3 DNA reads as TGCGCCAGCAGTGAGACCCAGGACAGGGGAGACGAAAAACTGTTTTTT. Encoded protein: CASSETQDRGDEKLFF.

The chain is built from TRBV29-1 and TRBJ1-2; no reliable D call. V dropped 3 bases and J dropped 4 bases, with 9 bases sitting between them. The CDR3 runs to 12 residues. Germline V gene sequence: CDR1 SQVTM, CDR2 ANQGSEA. The CDR3 nucleotides are TGCAGCGTTGATGAGTATCCCTATGGCTACACCTTC. Its protein is CSVDEYPYGYTF.

This clone was seen only once. The chain combines TRBV7-9 with TRBJ2-7, with TRBD2 matching over 12 bases. The V and J ends lost 4 bases and 2 bases, in that order; junction bases with no gene match: 12. The CDR3 extends over 18 amino acids. Germline loops: CDR1 SEHNR, CDR2 FQNEAQ (reference sequence). The DNA for the CDR3 is TGTGCCAGCAGCTCGGCCCCGGGACTAGCGGGCCCTCCCTACGAGCAGTACTTC. This translates into CASSSAPGLAGPPYEQYF. Together with reference TRBV7-9 and TRBJ2-7, the CDR3 gives the full variable domain: DTGVSQNPRHKITKRGQNVTFRCDPISEHNRLYWYRQTLGQGPEFLTYFQNEAQLEKSRLLSDRFSAERPKGSFSTLEIQRTEQGDSAMYLCASSSAPGLAGPPYEQYFGPGTRLTVT.

This clone was recorded once. The chain links TRBV5-1 to TRBJ2-7; D is undetermined. Germline CDR1 SGHRS, CDR2 YFSETQ. The CDR3 contains 12 residues. Trimming shortened V by 0 bases and J by 4 bases, and 5 bases separated the two germline ends. As DNA, the CDR3 is TGCGCCAGCAGCTTGGAAGGGTACGAGCAGTACTTC. Translation: CASSLEGYEQYF.

The CDR3, as DNA: TGTGCCACCGCACCAGGGGTCGCTGAAGCTTTCTTT. It encodes CATAPGVAEAFF. V gene TRBV11-2 combines with J gene TRBJ1-1; a weak D match, TRBD1 (6 bases). V lost 10 bases and J 6 bases, leaving 15 bases between the germline ends. The CDR3 is made up of 12 amino acids. Germline V CDR1 and CDR2: SGHAT, FQNNGV.

This clone was counted a single time. The chain recombines TRBV6-5 with TRBJ2-5; tentatively, D is TRBD1 (6 bases). With 5 bases removed from V and 2 bases from J, the gap between germline ends came to 15 bases. The germline CDR1 and CDR2 sequences are MNHEY and SVGAGI. The CDR3 is 15 residues long. DNA for the CDR3: TGTGCCAGCAGTACCAACCTGGGACAACAAGAGACCCAGTACTTC. Its protein is CASSTNLGQQETQYF.

The genes are TRBV19 and TRBJ2-1; no reliable D call. The germline V gene encodes CDR1 LNHDA and CDR2 SQIVND (reference sequence). With 3 bases removed from V and 0 bases from J, the gap between germline ends came to 12 bases. CDR3 length: 16 residues. In DNA form, the CDR3 reads TGTGCCAGTAGTATGGGGTCGACGCCCTCCTACAATGAGCAGTTCTTC. Translating gives CASSMGSTPSYNEQFF. The full variable domain, with the rest looked up from reference TRBV19 and TRBJ2-1, is DGGITQSPKYLFRKEGQNVTLSCEQNLNHDAMYWYRQDPGQGLRLIYYSQIVNDFQKGDIAEGYSVSREKKESFPLTVTSAQKNPTAFYLCASSMGSTPSYNEQFFGPGTRLTVL.

V is TRBV24-1 and J is TRBJ1-2, with 9 bases matching TRBD1. Germline CDR1 and CDR2: KGHDR and SFDVKD. The CDR3 runs to 14 residues. V dropped 3 bases and J dropped 8; count of bases not matched to a gene: 6. In DNA, the CDR3 is TGTGCCACCAGTGATCTAGGACAGGGGAGGGGCTACACCTTC. It encodes CATSDLGQGRGYTF.

Only one count was recorded for this clone. The V call is TRBV14, the J call TRBJ1-1; no reliable D call. Germline-derived CDR1 and CDR2 are SGHDN and FVKESK. This CDR3 is built from 12 residues. With 4 bases removed from V and 5 bases from J, the gap between germline ends came to 8 bases. In nucleotides, the CDR3 is TGTGCCAGCAGCCTAGGCCTTACTGAAGCTTTCTTT. It is translated as CASSLGLTEAFF.

This sequence joins TRBV5-4 and TRBJ2-7, with 9 nucleotides matching TRBD1. This CDR3 spans 14 amino acids. V trimming: 8 bases; J trimming: 1 base; junction bases outside the gene matches: 7. In germline, CDR1 is SGHNT, CDR2 YYREEE (reference sequence). The CDR3 sequence is CASASGTGSYEQYF. For the CDR3, the DNA is TGTGCCAGTGCTTCCGGGACAGGGTCCTACGAGCAGTACTTC.

The CDR3 here is CASRSDPADRRAFF. CDR3 sequence (DNA): TGTGCCAGCAGGTCCGATCCCGCCGACAGACGGGCTTTCTTT. V gene TRBV28 combines with J gene TRBJ1-1; D is perhaps TRBD1 (5 bases). V lost 6 bases, J lost 11 bases, and 22 bases lay in between. The CDR3 is 14 amino acids. The germline V gene encodes CDR1 MDHEN and CDR2 SYDVKM.

This clone was recorded only once. V usage is TRBV7-2 and J usage is TRBJ1-1; no clear D gene. The germline V gene encodes CDR1 SGHTA and CDR2 FQGNSA. Trimming cost V 5 bases and J 3 bases, with 16 bases left between them. This CDR3 region has 15 residues. CDR3 in DNA: TGTGCCAGCAGCCCTGGAGGGCGAGGAGACACTGAAGCTTTCTTT. This codes for CASSPGGRGDTEAFF.

This clone has a single count. This chain links TRBV7-2 with TRBJ1-1, with D hard to call. The V gene lost 5 bases and the J gene lost 7 bases, with 8 bases spanning the gap. Germline CDR1 SGHTA, CDR2 FQGNSA. The CDR3 sequence is 11 residues long. The CDR3 loop reads CASSVESEAFF. In DNA, the CDR3 is TGTGCCAGCAGCGTGGAGAGTGAAGCTTTCTTT.

The rearrangement joins TRBV15 to TRBJ1-1; D is unresolved. The germline gives CDR1 LNHNV, CDR2 YYDKDF (reference sequence). The CDR3 is 14 amino acids. The V end lost 0 bases, the J end lost 5 bases, and 10 bases lay between the germline ends. The CDR3 DNA sequence: TGTGCCACCAGCAGAGATAATGTTTGGACTGAAGCTTTCTTT. This translates into CATSRDNVWTEAFF.